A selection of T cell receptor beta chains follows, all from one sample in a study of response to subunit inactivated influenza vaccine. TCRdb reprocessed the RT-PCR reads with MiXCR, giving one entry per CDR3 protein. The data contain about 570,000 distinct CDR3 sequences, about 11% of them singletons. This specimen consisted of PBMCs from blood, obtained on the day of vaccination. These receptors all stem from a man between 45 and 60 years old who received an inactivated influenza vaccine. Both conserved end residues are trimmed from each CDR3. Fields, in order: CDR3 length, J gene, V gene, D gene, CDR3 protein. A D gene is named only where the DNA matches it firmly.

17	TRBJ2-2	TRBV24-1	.	ATSDLLSWGRDGAGELF
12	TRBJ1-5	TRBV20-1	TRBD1	SASIGQGRQPQH
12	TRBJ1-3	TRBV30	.	AWNRRVPGNTIY
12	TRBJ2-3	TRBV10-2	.	ASSESGRTDTQY
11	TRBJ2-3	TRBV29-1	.	SVGRGRGDTQY
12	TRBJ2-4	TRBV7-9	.	ASSLVVGWDIQY
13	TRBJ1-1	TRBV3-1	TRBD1	ASRQTGALNTEAF
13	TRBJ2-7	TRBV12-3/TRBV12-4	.	ASNGEAGSAVEQY
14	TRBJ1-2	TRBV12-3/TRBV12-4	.	ASSLAPGNRVRGYT
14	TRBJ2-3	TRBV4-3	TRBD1	ASSQEAGGNTDTQY
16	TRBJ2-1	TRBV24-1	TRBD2	ATSDPLPSSGPTNEQF
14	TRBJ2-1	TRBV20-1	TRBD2	SAQPLGEGLYNEQF
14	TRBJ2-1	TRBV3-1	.	ASSPLQGYSYNEQF
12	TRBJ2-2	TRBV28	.	ASSLVKTTGELF
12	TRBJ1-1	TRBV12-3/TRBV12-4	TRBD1	ASSPGQGLPEAF
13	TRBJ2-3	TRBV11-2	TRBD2	ASSPRREGLHTQY
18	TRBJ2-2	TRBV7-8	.	ASSFVRTVITRLNTGELF
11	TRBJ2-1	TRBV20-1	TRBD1	SAPRTGENEQF
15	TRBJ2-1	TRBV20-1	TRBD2	SANLLAGGSRNNEQF
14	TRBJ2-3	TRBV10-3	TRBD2	AIRTDSGRAPDTQY
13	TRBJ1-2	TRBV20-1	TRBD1	SASWAGGGYYGYT
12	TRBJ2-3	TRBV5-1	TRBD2	ASSTGTSPDTQY
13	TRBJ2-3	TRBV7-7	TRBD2	ASSPSGGPGDTQY
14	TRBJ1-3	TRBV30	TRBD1	AWSRGDRVSGNTIY
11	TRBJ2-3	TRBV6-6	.	ASSSTLSDTQY
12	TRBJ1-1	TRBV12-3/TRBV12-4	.	ASSSLGSNTEAF
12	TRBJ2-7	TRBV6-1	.	ASSTRDRSYEQY
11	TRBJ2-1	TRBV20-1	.	SARGLNYNEQF
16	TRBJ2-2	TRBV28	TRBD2	ASSLNLGLAENTGELF
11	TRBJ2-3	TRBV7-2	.	ASSISSTDTQY
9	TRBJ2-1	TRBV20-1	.	SASGPNEQF
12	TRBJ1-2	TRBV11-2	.	ASRHAVREHGYT